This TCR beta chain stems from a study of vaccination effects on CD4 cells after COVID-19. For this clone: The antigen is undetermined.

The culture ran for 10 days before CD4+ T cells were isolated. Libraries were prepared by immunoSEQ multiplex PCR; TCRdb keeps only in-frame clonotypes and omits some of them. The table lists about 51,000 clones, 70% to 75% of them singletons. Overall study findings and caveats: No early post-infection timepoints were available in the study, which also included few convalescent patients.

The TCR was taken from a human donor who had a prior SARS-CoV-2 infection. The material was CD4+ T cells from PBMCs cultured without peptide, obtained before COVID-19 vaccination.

The CDR3, as DNA: TGTGCCAGCAGTGAAGCGGGAGGGCTGAGGGAGACCCAGTACTTC. This gives the protein CASSEAGGLRETQYF. The rearrangement links TRBV25-1 to TRBJ2-5, with TRBD2 matching 9 bases. The CDR3 extends over 15 amino acids. Germline lookup yields CDR1 MGHDK and CDR2 SYGVNS. After removal of 2 bases from V and 5 bases from J, the junction contained 6 bases not matched to a gene. Using reference TRBV25-1 and TRBJ2-5 for the parts outside the CDR3, the full variable domain is EADIYQTPRYLVIGTGKKITLECSQTMGHDKMYWYQQDPGMELHLIHYSYGVNSTEKGDLSSESTVSRIRTEHFPLTLESARPSHTSQYLCASSEAGGLRETQYFGPGTRLLVL.